These 11 T cell receptor beta chains originate from one sample sequenced in a study of T cells in Graves' hyperthyroidism and ophthalmopathy. From RNA transcripts, TCR beta CDR3 regions were amplified. First-round RT-PCR of the TCR CDR3 relied on the HTBI primer set. TCRdb redid the calling of the multiplex PCR reads with MiXCR, one entry per CDR3 protein. The repertoire has 350,000 to 450,000 distinct CDR3 sequences, 14% of them found once; the top ten carry roughly 9.6%. The sequenced sample was blood. The receptor set was obtained from a woman aged 55 to 70 with Graves' hyperthyroidism.

This clonotype was observed a handful of times. This clone may be a read error of a much larger clone one base away. The chain couples TRBV30 to TRBJ2-7, with D unresolved. CDR1 and CDR2 (germline): GTSNPN, SVGIG (reference sequence). This CDR3 is 11 amino acids long. This CDR3 reads CTWSKAWEQYF. The CDR3 bases are TGTACCTGGAGCAAAGCGTGGGAGCAGTACTTC. Combining the CDR3 with reference TRBV30 and TRBJ2-7 gives the whole variable domain SQTIHQWPATLVQPVGSPLSLECTVEGTSNPNLYWYRQAAGRGLQLLFYSVGIGQISSEVPQNLSASRPQDRQFILSSKKLLLSDSGFYLCTWSKAWEQYFGPGTRLTVT.

This clonotype was seen many times. This chain uses TRBV20-1 with TRBJ2-1, with 13 nucleotides matching TRBD2. Germline loops: CDR1 DFQATT, CDR2 SNEGSKA (reference sequence). The CDR3 totals 16 residues. The V and J ends lost 5 bases and 7 bases, in that order; junction bases with no gene match: 11. The CDR3, as DNA: TGCAGTGCTGGCAAACTAGCGGGAGGGCCGAGTAATGAGCAGTTCTTC. The encoded protein is CSAGKLAGGPSNEQFF.

This clonotype was counted many times. V is TRBV11-2 and J is TRBJ2-7; TRBD1 might be the D (5 bases). The V end was cut by 3 bases, the J end by 0 bases, with 15 bases between. The length of the CDR3 is 16 residues. The germline CDR1 and CDR2 sequences are SGHAT and FQNNGV. DNA for the CDR3: TGTGCCAGCAGCTTCGATGGGGCGATTAGCTCCTACGAGCAGTACTTC. Translation gives CASSFDGAISSYEQYF.

Turning to this clonotype: This may be a read error, as it is one base from a much larger clone. J is TRBJ2-7 and V is TRBV20-1, with 9 positions matching TRBD1. This CDR3 spans 15 amino acids. Germline V gene sequence: CDR1 DFQATT, CDR2 SNEGSKA (reference sequence). The CDR3 spells CSARDGDRDTGEQCF. Here the CDR3 DNA reads TGCAGTGCTAGAGATGGGGACAGGGATACGGGCGAGCAGTGCTTC.

This clonotype was recorded at least ten times. The chain couples TRBV10-3 to TRBJ2-1, with D unclear. Trimming removed 8 bases at V and 4 bases at J, with 15 bases between. Germline-derived CDR1 and CDR2 are ENHRY and SYGVKD. The CDR3 has 14 amino acids. In nucleotides, the CDR3 is TGTGCCATCTGCTCTGCACACAATTACAATGAGCAGTTCTTC. Translated: CAICSAHNYNEQFF.

This clonotype showed up many times. The chain employs TRBV27 and TRBJ1-5; D is perhaps TRBD1 (5 bases). V was clipped by 5 bases and J by 3 bases, with 8 bases between them. Germline V gene data show CDR1 as MNHEY and CDR2 as SMNVEV (reference sequence). CDR3 length: 13 residues. CDR3 protein: CASSMGDNQPQHF. CDR3 DNA sequence: TGTGCCAGCAGTATGGGGGACAATCAGCCCCAGCATTTT.

This clonotype was counted many times. CDR3 protein: CASSLTHSGEKLFF. The CDR3 DNA is TGTGCCAGCAGCCTAACCCACTCCGGCGAAAAACTGTTTTTT. The chain links TRBV12-3 or TRBV12-4 to TRBJ1-4; no firm D call. V lost 6 bases, J lost 8 bases, and 16 bases lay in between. The CDR3 totals 14 residues.

J is TRBJ2-3 and V is TRBV2, with 15 bases fitting TRBD2. V lost 4 bases to trimming and J lost 0 bases; unmatched junction nucleotides: 8. Germline CDR1 is SNHLY and CDR2 is FYNNEI. CDR3 length equals 19 residues. CDR3 residues: CASSVFPGLAGGSTDTQYF. CDR3 nucleotide sequence: TGTGCCAGCAGTGTGTTCCCGGGACTAGCGGGAGGTAGCACAGATACGCAGTATTTT.

The sample holds many counts of this clonotype. The chain employs TRBV2 and TRBJ2-3; D ambiguous. This CDR3 is 15 amino acids long. In germline, CDR1 is SNHLY, CDR2 FYNNEI. V was cut by 1 base and J by 0 bases, with 8 bases left in between. Here the CDR3 DNA reads TGTGCCAGCAGTGAAGTAAGGGAAAGCACAGATACGCAGTATTTT. Translation: CASSEVRESTDTQYF.

J is TRBJ2-1 and V is TRBV11-3, with 12 bases lining up with TRBD2. Germline CDR1 and CDR2: SGHNT and YENEEA. The CDR3 extends over 14 amino acids. After removal of 5 bases from V and 10 bases from J, the junction contained 6 bases not matched to a gene. The CDR3 region is CASSALAGGEEQFF. The CDR3, as DNA: TGTGCCAGCAGCGCCCTAGCGGGAGGGGAGGAGCAGTTCTTC.

Ten or more counts support this clonotype. The chain links TRBV7-9 to TRBJ2-1; TRBD2 is a possible D gene (7 bases). Germline assignment: CDR1 SEHNR and CDR2 FQNEAQ (reference sequence). V shed 5 bases and J shed 4 bases, with 15 bases lying between them. The CDR3 extends over 15 amino acids. CDR3 protein: CASSNPGGPYNEQFF. As DNA, the CDR3 is TGTGCCAGCAGCAACCCCGGGGGGCCTTACAATGAGCAGTTCTTC.